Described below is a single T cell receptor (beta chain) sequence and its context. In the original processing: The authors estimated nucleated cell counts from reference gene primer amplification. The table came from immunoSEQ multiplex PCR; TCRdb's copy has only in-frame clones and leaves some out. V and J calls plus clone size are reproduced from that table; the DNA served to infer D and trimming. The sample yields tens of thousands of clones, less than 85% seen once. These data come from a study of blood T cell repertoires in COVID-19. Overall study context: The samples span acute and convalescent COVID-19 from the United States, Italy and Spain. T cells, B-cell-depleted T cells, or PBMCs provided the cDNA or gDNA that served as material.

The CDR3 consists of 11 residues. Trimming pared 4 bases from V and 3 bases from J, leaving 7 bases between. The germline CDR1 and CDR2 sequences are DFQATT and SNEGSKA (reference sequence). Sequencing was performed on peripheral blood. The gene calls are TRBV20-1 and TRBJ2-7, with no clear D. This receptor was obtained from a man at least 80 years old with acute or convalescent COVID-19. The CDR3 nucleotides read TGCAGTGCTATACTGCTCTACGAGCAGTACTTC. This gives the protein CSAILLYEQYF.